The source of this T cell receptor beta chain is a study of prognosis after radiotherapy for stage I lung cancer listed by TCRdb under 2021. About the investigation overall: Around 19 stage I NSCLC patients were enrolled in Nanjing, China, between 2018 and 2019. Using image-guided IMRT or VMAT, SBRT was delivered in 3 to 5 fractions at a biologically effective dose of at least 100 Gy. A total of around 38 blood samples from approximately 19 patients were sequenced, with one sample obtained before and one obtained after SBRT for each patient. Peripheral blood TCR beta repertoires were profiled in stage I NSCLC patients before and after stereotactic body radiotherapy, and the repertoires were related to distant failure. Distant metastases were developed by four of the 19 patients after SBRT, at a median of roughly 7 months, whereas no significant progression was observed in the other 15 patients. On tumor histology, roughly 11 patients had adenocarcinoma and about seven had squamous cell carcinoma. In 12 to 15 patients the disease was a newly diagnosed primary stage I lung tumor, whereas several had oligometastatic NSCLC following surgical resection of the primary tumor. The cohort was made up of about a dozen men and a handful of women, with a median age of around 74 years and an age range of roughly 50 to 95 years. SBRT was not combined with any concurrent therapy in any patient. Every patient was deemed medically inoperable, around twelve because of comorbidities and more than 5 because they refused surgery.

Two rounds of multiplex PCR were performed to amplify the TCR beta CDR3 region from genomic DNA. The first PCR round used primers specific to each TRBV and TRBJ gene, with sequences filed in Chinese patent CN105087789A. The second PCR round used universal primers. The Roche High Pure PCR Template Preparation Kit was used to extract genomic DNA from frozen PBMCs. An Illumina HiSeq 3000 was used to sequence the libraries paired-end with 151 bp reads. In the authors' own workflow: CutAdapt was used to remove raw reads lacking the multiplex PCR primer sequences. High-quality paired reads were merged into contigs with PEAR. TRB V, D and J gene segments were assigned to each contig with MiXCR by alignment to reference sequences. CDR3 sequences were clustered by base quality and sequence similarity to remove sequencing errors. Diversity was calculated as Shannon entropy divided by the natural log of the number of productive TCR sequences. To get clonality, Shannon entropy was divided by the natural log of the number of unique clonotypes, and that result was subtracted from one. Progression-free survival cut-offs for repertoire metrics were chosen using the Youden index of ROC curves, with analyses run in R 3.5.3. TCRdb reprocessing: public reads trimmed at Q25 with fastp, clones called with MiXCR, in-frame beta chains kept. A single entry per CDR3 protein holds the most common genes and DNA from its merged rows. The V and J calls shown here were made by TCRdb, not taken from the authors' results. The sample data list 20,000 to 30,000 distinct CDR3 sequences, and about 41% of these were observed just once. The ten largest clonotypes hold around a third of the sample.

General study outcomes and caveats: None of the reported P values were adjusted for multiple comparisons. The study was limited by its small cohort and short follow-up, and the findings require independent validation. After SBRT, the count of unique TCR clones dropped from a median of roughly 9,400 beforehand to roughly 7,100 afterward (Wilcoxon paired P=0.011). TRBV and TRBJ usage frequencies reportedly differed by metastasis status, in two V genes at baseline and in about 10 V and two J genes after SBRT. Whether the expanded TCR clones were tumor-specific was not determined. Post-SBRT Shannon entropy and its change from baseline were lower in patients who developed distant metastases; baseline Shannon entropy was not associated with metastases.

Looking up the germline V gene yields CDR1 SGHAT and CDR2 FQNNGV. Trimmed from V: 3 bases; trimmed from J: 7 bases; junction bases lacking a gene match: 4. There are 15 amino acids in the CDR3, from cysteine to phenylalanine inclusive. The entry retains the CDR3 DNA only, 45 bases that are in frame from base 1. A history of other malignancies or of prior chemotherapy or radiotherapy was absent in all patients, and node-negative disease was shown on CT and PET/CT in all patients. At each of two time points, around 6 milliliters of peripheral venous blood were collected into EDTA tubes. Ficoll-Paque Plus density-gradient centrifugation was used to isolate PBMCs. Right after collection, samples were kept at -80 degrees C until analysis. Worth noting for this clonotype: Its antigen remains unidentified. Base qualities are not recorded, but no much larger clone differs from it by a single base.

Sequenced here: PBMCs, sampled before or after stereotactic body radiation therapy (not recorded which). The rearranged chain carries TRBV11-2 and TRBJ1-6; 9 bases in the junction line up with TRBD1. The TCR sequence derives from a donor at least 50 years old with non-small cell lung cancer. This receptor carries the CDR3 CASSFTGGRNSPLHF. The sequenced DNA: TGTGCCAGCAGCTTCACAGGGGGCCGGAATTCACCCCTCCACTTT.